The clone carrying this T cell receptor (beta chain) was detected many times. Its antigen is still unknown. Time point: newly diagnosed GD, antithyroid drugs for less than 3 months. RNA extracted from PBMCs served as the sequencing template. These data come from a study of regulatory T cells in long-lasting Graves disease. Study-wide background: Newly diagnosed Graves' patients took antithyroid drugs under 3 months. Findings and limits, study-wide: There were preferences for TRBV28, TRBJ1-2 and TRBJ2-5 in persistent disease.

Trimming took 5 bases from V and 0 from J, leaving 5 bases between them. The CDR3 totals 12 residues. CDR1 and CDR2 (germline): MNHEY, SMNVEV (reference sequence). Arm-PCR of CDR3 regions and iRepertoire HTBI primers were used to build TCR beta libraries. TCRdb re-called the multiplex PCR reads with MiXCR, one entry per CDR3 protein. Seen here are fewer than 500,000 distinct CDR3 sequences, about a sixth observed once, and the top ten hold 9% to 15%. This sample also belongs to another study, concerning T cells in Graves' hyperthyroidism and ophthalmopathy.

The sequence was collected from a man aged 35-49 years with Graves disease. Source: peripheral blood mononuclear cells (PBMCs), taken at new diagnosis, from a patient treated with antithyroid drugs. This chain connects TRBV27 to TRBJ2-7; no clear D. CDR3 in amino acids: CASSDNSYEQYF. In nucleotides, the CDR3 is TGTGCCAGCAGTGACAACTCCTACGAGCAGTACTTC.